Listed below are T cell receptor beta chains from one sample, sequenced in a study of naive and memory T cell subsets. Via MiXCR, TCRdb re-called the UMI-ligation and nested PCR reads, giving one row per CDR3 protein. The table has some 15,000 distinct CDR3 sequences, roughly 8.4% seen once; the top ten hold under 30%. Material for sequencing was central memory CD8+ T cells from blood. These receptors all come from a human donor in good health. Each CDR3 is given with its conserved first and last residue. Fields, in order: D gene, J gene, V gene, clone size, CDR3 protein, CDR3 DNA. The D gene is left open where the match is weak. A row's size may be missing; if present it is once, few, many or a size class.

>.|TRBJ2-1|TRBV6-2/TRBV6-3|many
CASRGPGGSDEQFF
TGTGCCAGCAGGGGCCCAGGGGGGAGTGATGAGCAGTTCTTC
>.|TRBJ1-2|TRBV20-1|medium-sized
CSARVPGTAYGYTF
TGCAGTGCTAGAGTACCCGGGACGGCTTATGGCTACACCTTC
>.|TRBJ2-7|TRBV24-1|few
CATSDSYEQYF
TGTGCCACCAGTGATTCATACGAGCAGTACTTC
>.|TRBJ2-7|TRBV4-3|.
CASSQGGTSSYEQYF
TGCGCCAGCAGCCAAGGTGGGACGAGCTCCTACGAGCAGTACTTC
>.|TRBJ2-1|TRBV6-1|.
CASSGGDGYNEQFF
TGTGCCAGCAGTGGAGGGGACGGCTACAATGAGCAGTTCTTC
>.|TRBJ2-4|TRBV9|.
CASSVDGEAKNIQYF
TGTGCCAGCAGCGTAGACGGGGAAGCCAAAAACATTCAGTACTTC
>TRBD1|TRBJ2-2|TRBV4-2|many
CASSPGQGGTGELFF
TGTGCCAGCAGCCCGGGACAGGGGGGGACCGGGGAGCTGTTTTTT
>.|TRBJ1-1|TRBV5-5|few
CASSRDRGTEAFF
TGTGCCAGCAGCCGAGACAGAGGCACTGAAGCTTTCTTT
>.|TRBJ1-1|TRBV20-1|.
CSASLREYTEAFF
TGCAGTGCTAGTTTACGGGAGTACACTGAAGCTTTCTTT
>.|TRBJ2-7|TRBV28|.
CASSLKQGSYEQYF
TGTGCCAGCAGTTTAAAGCAGGGGTCCTACGAGCAGTACTTC
>.|TRBJ1-3|TRBV20-1|many
CSSSPDRGNTIYF
TGCAGTTCCAGCCCTGACCGGGGAAACACCATATATTTT
>.|TRBJ2-7|TRBV12-3/TRBV12-4|medium-sized
CASSFPLPPTLSEQYF
TGTGCCAGCAGTTTCCCTCTTCCCCCGACCCTGAGCGAGCAGTACTTC
>TRBD2|TRBJ2-3|TRBV6-4|.
CASSDSMRGGAFPQYF
TGTGCCAGCAGTGACTCGATGCGCGGGGGGGCCTTTCCGCAGTATTTT
>.|TRBJ2-7|TRBV21-1|many
CASSKLKTTYEQYF
TGTGCCAGCAGCAAATTGAAGACAACCTACGAGCAGTACTTC
>.|TRBJ2-4|TRBV13|medium-sized
CASSFSSAAKNIQYF
TGTGCCAGCAGCTTTAGTTCCGCGGCCAAAAACATTCAGTACTTC
>.|TRBJ1-1|TRBV5-1|few
CASSSDGLGTEAFF
TGCGCCAGCAGCTCGGACGGTCTGGGGACTGAAGCTTTCTTT
>.|TRBJ1-2|TRBV9|few
CASSWGAGSSNYGYTF
TGTGCCAGCAGCTGGGGGGCAGGCTCTTCTAACTATGGCTACACCTTC
>.|TRBJ2-1|TRBV11-3|many
CASSSGTSNEQFF
TGTGCCAGCAGCTCCGGGACTTCCAATGAGCAGTTCTTC
>TRBD1|TRBJ1-6|TRBV5-4|many
CASSLYRGTLHF
TGTGCCAGCAGCTTGTACAGGGGAACCCTCCACTTT
>.|TRBJ1-1|TRBV7-9|.
CASSHGQRPSTEAFF
TGTGCCAGCAGCCACGGACAGAGACCGAGCACTGAAGCTTTCTTT
>.|TRBJ2-7|TRBV9|few
CASSSNPDGRPYEQYF
TGTGCCAGCAGCTCCAACCCGGACGGCAGGCCCTACGAGCAGTACTTC
>.|TRBJ1-1|TRBV6-1|many
CASSEALERFTEAFF
TGTGCCAGCAGTGAAGCGCTGGAGAGGTTCACTGAAGCTTTCTTT
>.|TRBJ2-2|TRBV15|many
CATSLRNPITGELFF
TGTGCCACCTCCCTCCGTAACCCGATTACCGGGGAGCTGTTTTTT
>TRBD2|TRBJ2-1|TRBV12-3/TRBV12-4|few
CASSLAMSGGFSYNEQFF
TGTGCCAGCAGTTTAGCGATGAGCGGGGGGTTCTCCTACAATGAGCAGTTCTTC
>.|TRBJ2-1|TRBV2|many
CASHQAISYNEQFF
TGTGCCAGCCATCAGGCAATATCCTACAATGAGCAGTTCTTC
>.|TRBJ2-7|TRBV5-6|medium-sized
CASSSEGQNYEQYF
TGTGCCAGCAGCTCGGAGGGCCAGAACTACGAGCAGTACTTC
>TRBD1|TRBJ2-3|TRBV12-3/TRBV12-4|few
CASSFSTGLSTDTQYF
TGTGCCAGCAGTTTTTCGACAGGGCTCAGCACAGATACGCAGTATTTT
>.|TRBJ2-3|TRBV6-2/TRBV6-3|.
CASSNHPWTSRGDTQYF
TGTGCCAGCAGTAACCACCCCTGGACAAGCCGCGGTGATACGCAGTATTTT
>.|TRBJ1-1|TRBV5-6|few
CASSLVPNTEAFF
TGTGCCAGCAGCCTCGTCCCGAACACTGAAGCTTTCTTT
>TRBD2|TRBJ2-1|TRBV5-6|.
CASSLGTSGSNEQFF
TGTGCCAGCAGCTTAGGGACTAGCGGGAGCAATGAGCAGTTCTTC
>TRBD2|TRBJ2-3|TRBV4-3|many
CASSQARTSGAMTDTQYF
TGCGCCAGCAGCCAAGCGAGGACTAGCGGAGCGATGACAGATACGCAGTATTTT
>.|TRBJ2-1|TRBV11-2|.
CASRPTGAPYNEQFF
TGTGCCAGCAGACCTACTGGTGCGCCCTACAATGAGCAGTTCTTC
>.|TRBJ1-2|TRBV10-3|many
CAISDGGLASYGYTF
TGTGCCATCAGTGACGGGGGCCTCGCCTCCTATGGCTACACCTTC
>TRBD2|TRBJ2-3|TRBV20-1|.
CSAGLRPSGRLNTQYF
TGCAGTGCTGGCCTGAGGCCTAGCGGGAGGTTGAATACGCAGTATTTT
>TRBD1|TRBJ1-1|TRBV20-1|many
CSASQRGDRTEAFF
TGCAGTGCTAGCCAGAGAGGGGACAGAACTGAAGCTTTCTTT
>.|TRBJ1-5|TRBV6-2/TRBV6-3|few
CASSRPEYSNQPQHF
TGTGCCAGCAGCCGACCGGAATATAGCAATCAGCCCCAGCATTTT
>TRBD2|TRBJ2-3|TRBV4-3|many
CASSQDRAGGRISDTQYF
TGCGCCAGCAGCCAAGATCGGGCGGGCGGGAGAATATCAGATACGCAGTATTTT
>TRBD1|TRBJ2-2|TRBV18|medium-sized
CASSVMDGQGASGELFF
TGTGCCAGCTCAGTCATGGACGGACAGGGGGCATCCGGGGAGCTGTTTTTT
>TRBD2|TRBJ2-5|TRBV7-9|few
CASSSGTSGETQYF
TGTGCCAGCAGCTCCGGGACTAGTGGGGAGACCCAGTACTTC
>.|TRBJ2-3|TRBV13|few
CASSPNTDTQYF
TGTGCCAGCAGCCCAAACACAGATACGCAGTATTTT
>.|TRBJ1-4|TRBV7-2|few
CASSLRLGEGENEKLFF
TGTGCCAGCAGCTTAAGGCTCGGGGAGGGTGAGAATGAAAAACTGTTTTTT
>TRBD1|TRBJ1-2|TRBV4-2|few
CASSQDHDRGGYGYTF
TGTGCCAGCAGCCAAGATCATGACAGGGGCGGATATGGCTACACCTTC
>TRBD1|TRBJ2-2|TRBV7-9|.
CASRQGPTGELFF
TGTGCCAGCAGACAGGGGCCCACCGGGGAGCTGTTTTTT
>TRBD2|TRBJ2-3|TRBV28|.
CASSFGTSGTSTDTQYF
TGTGCCAGCAGTTTCGGGACTAGCGGAACTAGCACAGATACGCAGTATTTT
>.|TRBJ1-1|TRBV20-1|many
CSARDLRGTEAFF
TGCAGTGCTAGAGATTTGCGGGGCACTGAAGCTTTCTTT
>TRBD2|TRBJ2-3|TRBV6-2/TRBV6-3|.
CASSILAGETDTQYF
TGTGCCAGCAGCATCCTAGCGGGAGAGACAGATACGCAGTATTTT
>.|TRBJ1-1|TRBV7-9|.
CASSLMGLPGTTEAFF
TGTGCCAGCAGCTTAATGGGGTTGCCAGGGACCACTGAAGCTTTCTTT
>TRBD1|TRBJ1-1|TRBV6-5|few
CASSYSRTGSTEAFF
TGTGCCAGCAGTTACTCTCGGACAGGGTCCACTGAAGCTTTCTTT
>TRBD2|TRBJ2-1|TRBV6-5|many
CASSSLAGGTSYNEQFF
TGTGCCAGCAGTTCCTTAGCGGGGGGAACCTCCTACAATGAGCAGTTCTTC
>TRBD2|TRBJ2-7|TRBV9|few
CASSVYPSGPYEQYF
TGTGCCAGCAGCGTATATCCTAGCGGACCCTACGAGCAGTACTTC
>.|TRBJ1-1|TRBV6-6|few
CASSQYQAEAFF
TGTGCCAGCAGTCAATACCAAGCCGAAGCTTTCTTT
>.|TRBJ1-5|TRBV28|few
CASSPPPRLRDGQPQHF
TGTGCCAGCAGTCCCCCACCCCGTCTCAGGGACGGTCAGCCCCAGCATTTT
>.|TRBJ2-7|TRBV28|.
CDSTSGTYEQYF
TGTGACAGCACATCCGGGACCTACGAGCAGTACTTC
>TRBD1|TRBJ2-7|TRBV28|few
CASSLGTGDSLFYEQYF
TGTGCCAGCAGTTTAGGCACTGGGGACAGTCTTTTCTACGAGCAGTACTTC
>TRBD2|TRBJ2-7|TRBV6-1|.
CATTGTSLNEQYF
TGTGCCACCACCGGGACTAGCCTGAACGAGCAGTACTTC